What follows are 6 T cell receptor beta chains derived from one specimen sequenced in a study of response to subunit inactivated influenza vaccine. MiXCR was run by TCRdb on the RT-PCR reads, yielding one entry per CDR3 protein. This repertoire shows roughly 700,000 distinct CDR3 sequences, roughly 14% found once; its top ten account for approximately 7%. Sequencing was performed on PBMCs from blood, taken less than 15 days before vaccination. The receptors originated from a man aged 50 to 60 who received an inactivated influenza vaccine.

Only a few counts were recorded for this clonotype. This chain joins TRBV12-3 or TRBV12-4 and TRBJ2-7; TRBD2 is a possible D gene (5 bases). Trimming shortened V by 6 bases and J by 6 bases, and 18 bases separated the two germline ends. The CDR3 totals 14 residues. CDR3 sequence (DNA): TGTGCCAGCAGGGGGTCCCGAGGGATACGCGAGCAGTACTTC. Translated, it gives CASRGSRGIREQYF.

Remarks on this clonotype: The junction shows a germline mismatch at one end, possibly a read error. The rearrangement uses TRBV2 and TRBJ2-5, with TRBD2 matching over 8 bases. The germline V gene has CDR1 SNHLY and CDR2 FYNNEI. The CDR3 has 12 amino acids. CDR3 nucleotides: TGCGGGGGGGGGCCTGGAGGAGAGACCCAGTACTTC. Translating gives CGGGPGGETQYF.

This clonotype has ten or more counts. Here the CDR3 reads CATSAADYEQYF. The CDR3 DNA is TGTGCCACCAGTGCGGCGGATTACGAGCAGTACTTC. This rearrangement joins TRBV24-1 to TRBJ2-7; no clear D. Germline CDR1 and CDR2: KGHDR and SFDVKD. The CDR3 extends over 12 amino acids. Trimming took 5 bases from V and 4 from J, leaving 8 bases between them.

The chain links TRBV12-3 or TRBV12-4 to TRBJ1-5, with D possibly matching TRBD1 (5 bases). V was trimmed by 2 bases and J by 6 bases, leaving 14 bases between them. This CDR3 region has 15 residues. The CDR3 loop is CASSLRQGPIQPQHF. CDR3 DNA sequence: TGTGCCAGCAGTTTAAGGCAGGGACCCATTCAGCCCCAGCATTTT.

This clonotype was seen only a few times. The chain combines TRBV30 with TRBJ1-2; 8 bases match TRBD1. Trimming removed 7 bases from V and 9 bases from J; junction bases left unmatched: 4. Germline V CDR1 and CDR2: GTSNPN, SVGIG (reference sequence). The CDR3 length is 10 residues. Here the CDR3 reads CAYYRGSYTF. The CDR3 DNA sequence: TGTGCCTATTACAGGGGGAGCTACACCTTC.

V gene TRBV25-1 combines with J gene TRBJ2-5; D unresolved. This CDR3 contains 12 residues. The ends were cut back, 4 bases at V and 5 bases at J, with 8 bases in the middle. CDR1 and CDR2 from the germline V gene are MGHDK and SYGVNS. The CDR3 DNA follows: TGTGCCAGCAGTGTGTCGTGGGAGACCCAGTACTTC. It yields the protein CASSVSWETQYF.